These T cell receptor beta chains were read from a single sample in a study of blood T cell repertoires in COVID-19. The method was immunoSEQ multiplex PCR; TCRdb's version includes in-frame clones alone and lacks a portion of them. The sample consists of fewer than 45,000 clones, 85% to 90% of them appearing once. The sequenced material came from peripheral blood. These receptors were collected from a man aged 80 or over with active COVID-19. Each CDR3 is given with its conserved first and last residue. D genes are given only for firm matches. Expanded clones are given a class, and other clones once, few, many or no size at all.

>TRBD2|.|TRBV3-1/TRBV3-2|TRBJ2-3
TGTGCCAGCAGCCAGGAGGCTAGCGGTGGCACAGATACGCAGTATTTT
CASSQEASGGTDTQYF
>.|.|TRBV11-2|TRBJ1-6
TGTGCCAGCGGGCCCCTGGATGTGCGTTCACCCCTCCACTTT
CASGPLDVRSPLHF
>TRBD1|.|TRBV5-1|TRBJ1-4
TGCGCCAGCAGGTTGACAGGGGGCGGCGAAAAACTGTTTTTT
CASRLTGGGEKLFF
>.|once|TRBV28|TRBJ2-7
TGTGCCAGCAGTTTCGACATCTATTACGAGCAGTACTTC
CASSFDIYYEQYF
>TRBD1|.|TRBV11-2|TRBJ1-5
TGTGCCAGCAGCGGGGGCACAGGGGGCGCCTATCAGCCCCAGCATTTT
CASSGGTGGAYQPQHF
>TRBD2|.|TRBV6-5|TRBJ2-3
TGTGCCAGCAGGCTAGCGGGAGGATCAGATACGCAGTATTTT
CASRLAGGSDTQYF
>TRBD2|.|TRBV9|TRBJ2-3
TGTGCCAGCAGCGTAGTTCCTAGCGGGAGTTCAGATACGCAGTATTTT
CASSVVPSGSSDTQYF
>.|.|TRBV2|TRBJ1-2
TGTGCCAGCAGTGGGTGGGGGCCAAGGGCCTATGGCTACACCTTC
CASSGWGPRAYGYTF
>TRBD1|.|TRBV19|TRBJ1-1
TGTGCCAGTAGTCCCTCGACAGGGTTATGGACTGAAGCTTTCTTT
CASSPSTGLWTEAFF
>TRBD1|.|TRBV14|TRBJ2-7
TGTGCCAGCAGCGGGGAGCGGGACAGGGCCCGCTACGAGCAGTACTTC
CASSGERDRARYEQYF
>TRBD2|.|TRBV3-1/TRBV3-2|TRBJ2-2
TGTGCCAGCAGCCAAGAGGGACTAGCGGCGAACACCGGGGAGCTGTTTTTT
CASSQEGLAANTGELFF
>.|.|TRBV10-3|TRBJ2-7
TGTGCCACCGGGTCCCTCCTGGAGCAGTACTTC
CATGSLLEQYF
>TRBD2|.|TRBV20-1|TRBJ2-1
TGCAGTGCTAGTAAGCGGGAGGGCCTCAATGAGCAGTTCTTC
CSASKREGLNEQFF
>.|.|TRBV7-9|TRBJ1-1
TGTGCCAGCAGCTTAGTTGAGCGATCCACTGAAGCTTTCTTT
CASSLVERSTEAFF
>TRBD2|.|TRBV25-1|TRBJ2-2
TGTGCCAGCGCCCGAAAGCCGGGACTACCTAACACCGGGGAGCTGTTTTTT
CASARKPGLPNTGELFF
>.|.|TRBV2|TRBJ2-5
TGTGCCAGCAGTGAATTGCGGATAAACCAAGAGACCCAGTACTTC
CASSELRINQETQYF
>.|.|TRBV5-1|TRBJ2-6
TGCGCCAGCAGCTTGGACGCGTCGGGGGCCAACGTCCTGACTTTC
CASSLDASGANVLTF
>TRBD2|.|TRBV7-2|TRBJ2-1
TGTGCCAGCAGCCTAACCCCCACCGGGACTAGCGGTCCCAATGAGCAGTTCTTC
CASSLTPTGTSGPNEQFF
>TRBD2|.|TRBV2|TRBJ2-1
TGTGCCAGCAGCGTGGGACTAGCGGGATGGAATGAGCAGTTCTTC
CASSVGLAGWNEQFF
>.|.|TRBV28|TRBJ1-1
TGTGCCAGCAGTTTCACAACAACAGGGAACACTGAAGCTTTCTTT
CASSFTTTGNTEAFF
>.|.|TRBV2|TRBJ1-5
TGTGCCAGCAGCCGACTAAATAGCAATCAGCCCCAGCATTTT
CASSRLNSNQPQHF
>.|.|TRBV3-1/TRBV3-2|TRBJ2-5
TGTGCCAGCATGGGCCAGTACCAAGAGACCCAGTACTTC
CASMGQYQETQYF
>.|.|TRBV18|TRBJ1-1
TGTGCCAGCTCACCCCAGTCAACTGAAGCTTTCTTT
CASSPQSTEAFF
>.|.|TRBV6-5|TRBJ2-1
TGTGCCAGCAGTCGGTTCGATGAGCAGTTCTTC
CASSRFDEQFF
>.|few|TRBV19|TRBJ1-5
TGTGCCAGTAGTCCATGGGGGCAGCGGAATCAGCCCCAGCATTTT
CASSPWGQRNQPQHF
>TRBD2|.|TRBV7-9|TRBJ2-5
TGTGCCAGCAGCTTGCGGGAGGTCCAAGGGACCCAGTACTTC
CASSLREVQGTQYF
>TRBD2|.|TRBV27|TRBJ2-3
TGTGCCAGCTCCATCAGGACTAGCGGGAGTGGCCACGATACGCAGTATTTT
CASSIRTSGSGHDTQYF
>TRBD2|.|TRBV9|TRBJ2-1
TGTGCCAGCAGCGTAGGACTAGCGGGAGGAAAGGGCAATGAGCAGTTCTTC
CASSVGLAGGKGNEQFF
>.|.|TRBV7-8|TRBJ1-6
TGTGCCAGCAGCTTAACAGGGAGCTCCTATAATTCACCCCTCCACTTT
CASSLTGSSYNSPLHF
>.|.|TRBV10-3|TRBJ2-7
TGTGCCATCAGGAGCCTCGTGGGGGCCGGGGCCTACGAGCAGTACTTC
CAIRSLVGAGAYEQYF
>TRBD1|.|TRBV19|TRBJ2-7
TGTGCCAGTAGCCCGGGACAGACCTACGAGCAGTACTTC
CASSPGQTYEQYF
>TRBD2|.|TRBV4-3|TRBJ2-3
TGCGCCAGCAGCCAAGGAGCGGGAAGCACAGATACGCAGTATTTT
CASSQGAGSTDTQYF
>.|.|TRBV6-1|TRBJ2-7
TGTGCCAGCAGTGAAGGGGGACTTCCCCTCTACGAGCAGTACTTC
CASSEGGLPLYEQYF
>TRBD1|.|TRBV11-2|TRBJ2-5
TGTGCCAGCAGCTTAGGTCCAGGGGGCGAGACCCAGTACTTC
CASSLGPGGETQYF
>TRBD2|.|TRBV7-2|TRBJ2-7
TGTGCCAGCAGCTTAGTAGCGGGAGAGGCCTACGAGCAGTACTTC
CASSLVAGEAYEQYF
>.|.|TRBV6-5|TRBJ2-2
TGTGCCAGCAGTTATTTACAGGAAAACACCGGGGAGCTGTTTTTT
CASSYLQENTGELFF
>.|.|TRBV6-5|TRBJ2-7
TGTGCCAGCAGGAGACAGGCTTACGAGCAGTACTTC
CASRRQAYEQYF
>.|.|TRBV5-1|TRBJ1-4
TGCGCCAGCAGCTTGACTCCCTGGAGTGAAAAACTGTTTTTT
CASSLTPWSEKLFF
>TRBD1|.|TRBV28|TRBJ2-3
TGTGCCAGCCCGCAGACAGGGCATGGAGCCACAGATACGCAGTATTTT
CASPQTGHGATDTQYF
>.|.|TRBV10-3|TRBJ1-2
TGTGCCATCAGTCCAGGGTTTGCGACGTATGGCTACACCTTC
CAISPGFATYGYTF
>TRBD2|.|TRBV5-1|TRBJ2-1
TGCGCCAGCAGCACCCCTAGCGGGAGGAATGAGCAGTTCTTC
CASSTPSGRNEQFF
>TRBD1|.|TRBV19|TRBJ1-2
TGTGCCAGTAGTACCGGGACAGGTTTTAACTATGGCTACACCTTC
CASSTGTGFNYGYTF
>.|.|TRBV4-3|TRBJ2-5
TGCGCCAGCAGCCAAGGGGCTCAAGAGACCCAGTACTTC
CASSQGAQETQYF
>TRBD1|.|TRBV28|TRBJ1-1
TGTGCCAGCAGTTTATCCGGGACAGGGGTCATGAACACTGAAGCTTTCTTT
CASSLSGTGVMNTEAFF
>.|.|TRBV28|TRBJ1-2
TGTGCCAGCAGTCCGTTAGGGGGTCGCGGCTATGGCTACACCTTC
CASSPLGGRGYGYTF
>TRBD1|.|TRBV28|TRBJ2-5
TGTGCCAGCAGTTTAATCGGCAGGGGGGAGACCCAGTACTTC
CASSLIGRGETQYF
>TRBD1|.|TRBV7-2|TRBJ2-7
TGTGCCAGCAGCTCTTGGACAGGAAGCTCCTACGAGCAGTACTTC
CASSSWTGSSYEQYF
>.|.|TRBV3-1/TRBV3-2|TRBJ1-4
TGTGCCAGCGGGTACTCGGAGACTAATGAAAAACTGTTTTTT
CASGYSETNEKLFF
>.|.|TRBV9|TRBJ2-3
TGTGCCAGCAGCGGGGGACTGTCCACAGATACGCAGTATTTT
CASSGGLSTDTQYF
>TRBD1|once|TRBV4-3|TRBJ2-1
TGCGCCAGCAGCCACCTATCGACAGGGGTAGGTGAGCAGTTCTTC
CASSHLSTGVGEQFF
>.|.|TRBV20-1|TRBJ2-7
TGCAGTCCCTCCCCGGCGGGGCAGTACTTC
CSPSPAGQYF
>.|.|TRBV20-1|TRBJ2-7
TGCAGTGCTAGTTTTGTGAGGGAGCAGTACTTC
CSASFVREQYF
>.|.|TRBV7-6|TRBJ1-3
TGTGCCAGCAGCCCCGGGACACCCATCTCTGGAAACACCATATATTTT
CASSPGTPISGNTIYF
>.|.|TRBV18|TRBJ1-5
TGTGCCAGCTCACCATCAGGGGTTAGCAATCAGCCCCAGCATTTT
CASSPSGVSNQPQHF
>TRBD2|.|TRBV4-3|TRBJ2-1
TGCGCCAGCAGCCAACTAGCGGGAGGAAGCAGTGAGCAGTTCTTC
CASSQLAGGSSEQFF